These 27 T cell receptor beta chains were sequenced from one sample in a study of spatial heterogeneity in lung cancer. From the 5' RACE reads, TCRdb called clonotypes with MiXCR, one entry per CDR3 protein. In the table there are roughly 79,000 distinct CDR3 sequences, about 12% of which are singletons. The sample's time point: sample taken at primary tumor resection. Sequencing of whole RNA from tumor, nontumor lung or frozen PBMC involved no sorting. Sequences were derived from PBMCs, sampled at surgery. The receptors were gathered from a male donor with early-stage non-small cell lung cancer.

CDR3 in DNA: TGTGCCAGCAGCTGGGACTCCCGAGGGGCTTTCTTT. It is translated as CASSWDSRGAFF. The chain employs TRBV5-5 and TRBJ1-1, with D possibly matching TRBD1 (5 bases). The germline V gene encodes CDR1 SGHKS and CDR2 YYEKEE (reference sequence). V shed 3 bases and J shed 11 bases, with 14 bases lying between them. The CDR3 spans 12 residues.

The V call is TRBV2, the J call TRBJ1-6, with 9 bases that match TRBD1. The CDR3 consists of 22 residues. Germline V CDR1 and CDR2: SNHLY, FYNNEI. V lost 2 bases, J lost 10 bases, and 27 bases stayed unmatched. The DNA for the CDR3 is TGTGCCAGCAGTGAACAAGCCTACTGGGACAGGGTAACCTCCTATGGGGAGTCACCCCTCCACTTT. This translates into CASSEQAYWDRVTSYGESPLHF.

This chain joins TRBV7-9 and TRBJ1-2, with D possibly being TRBD1 (5 bases). This CDR3 is built from 13 residues. V shed 0 bases and J shed 7 bases, with 9 bases lying between them. Germline lookup yields CDR1 SEHNR and CDR2 FQNEAQ (reference sequence). The CDR3 DNA reads as TGTGCCAGCAGCTTAGCGGGGGGTTTTGGCTACACCTTC. Its protein product is CASSLAGGFGYTF.

This chain links TRBV5-5 with TRBJ1-2; no reliable D call. This CDR3 contains 13 residues. Germline V CDR1 and CDR2: SGHKS, YYEKEE (reference sequence). V was trimmed by 4 bases and J by 4 bases, leaving 11 bases between them. CDR3 bases: TGTGCCAGCAGCCATCATGTCTCCTATGGCTACACCTTC. It yields the protein CASSHHVSYGYTF.

This clonotype has a count of ten or more. The V gene is TRBV20-1, the J gene TRBJ2-3, with 9 positions matching TRBD1. Trimming took 6 bases from V and 1 from J; bases not matched to a gene: 5. The germline V gene has CDR1 DFQATT and CDR2 SNEGSKA (reference sequence). The CDR3 runs 14 residues. The CDR3 protein is CSAPGQGGTDTQYF. The CDR3, as DNA: TGCAGTGCCCCGGGACAGGGAGGCACAGATACGCAGTATTTT.

The sample holds a few counts of this clonotype. The chain carries TRBV20-1 and TRBJ2-3; D gene uncertain. The CDR3 is 14 amino acids. Trimming removed 3 bases from V and 1 base from J, with 11 bases in between. Looked up from germline, CDR1 is DFQATT and CDR2 is SNEGSKA (reference sequence). CDR3 region: CSASEFGRTDTQYF. For the CDR3, the DNA is TGCAGTGCTAGCGAGTTTGGACGCACAGATACGCAGTATTTT.

Only a few counts were recorded for this clonotype. This rearrangement joins TRBV6-6 to TRBJ2-4; tentatively, D is TRBD1 or TRBD2 (5 bases each). Germline loops: CDR1 MNHNY, CDR2 SVGAGI (reference sequence). With 6 bases removed from V and 7 bases from J, the gap between germline ends came to 16 bases. The CDR3 is made up of 14 amino acids. The CDR3 is CASSPWDPGNIQYF. The CDR3 DNA is TGTGCCAGCAGCCCCTGGGACCCGGGCAACATTCAGTACTTC.

The chain couples TRBV6-5 to TRBJ2-5; a possible D gene is TRBD1 (5 bases). CDR1 is MNHEY, CDR2 SVGAGI, per germline. Trimming took off 2 bases at V and 4 bases at J, with 5 bases between the two ends. The CDR3 runs 12 residues. The CDR3 bases are TGTGCCAGCAGTTACAGGGGAGAGACCCAGTACTTC. Amino acid sequence: CASSYRGETQYF.

This clonotype showed up many times. This chain uses TRBV9 with TRBJ1-2; 10 nucleotides match TRBD1. The CDR3 is 14 residues long. Per the germline V gene, CDR1 is SGDLS and CDR2 is YYNGEE. J was trimmed by 4 bases and V by 4 bases; bases with no gene match: 4. The CDR3 reads CASSSRTGGYGYTF. The CDR3 nucleotides read TGTGCCAGCAGCTCAAGGACAGGGGGCTATGGCTACACCTTC.

This clonotype occurred a few times. The chain joins TRBV6-1 to TRBJ2-1; D is unclear. CDR1 is MNHNS, CDR2 SASEGT, per germline. This CDR3 is 13 amino acids long. With 1 base removed from V and 9 bases from J, the gap between germline ends came to 10 bases. CDR3 region: CASSEGEPREQFF. CDR3 sequence (DNA): TGTGCCAGCAGTGAAGGGGAACCGCGTGAGCAGTTCTTC.

This clonotype was detected a few times. This chain links TRBV11-2 with TRBJ2-3, with a weak D call TRBD2 (6 bases). The germline V gene has CDR1 SGHAT and CDR2 FQNNGV. Deletions cut 3 bases from V and 0 bases from J, with 10 bases between. CDR3 size: 15 residues. CDR3 DNA: TGTGCCAGCAGCTTTGGGGGGAGCAGCACAGATACGCAGTATTTT. Translation: CASSFGGSSTDTQYF.

This chain uses TRBV7-2 with TRBJ2-1, with D possibly being TRBD2 (6 bases). With 8 bases removed from V and 4 bases from J, the gap between germline ends came to 6 bases. CDR3 size: 11 residues. In germline, CDR1 is SGHTA, CDR2 FQGNSA. The CDR3: CASGTYNEQFF. As DNA, the CDR3 is TGTGCCAGCGGGACTTACAATGAGCAGTTCTTC. Filled out from reference TRBV7-2 and TRBJ2-1, the complete variable domain reads GAGVSQSPSNKVTEKGKDVELRCDPISGHTALYWYRQSLGQGLEFLIYFQGNSAPDKSGLPSDRFSAERTGGSVSTLTIQRTQQEDSAVYLCASGTYNEQFFGPGTRLTVL.

The chain couples TRBV7-3 to TRBJ1-5, with a weak D call TRBD1 (5 bases). V shed 4 bases and J shed 0 bases, with 19 bases lying between them. Germline V gives CDR1 SGHTA, CDR2 FQGTGA. The CDR3 has 18 residues. The chain's CDR3 is CASSSSPGRWISNQPQHF. Written as DNA, the CDR3 is TGTGCCAGCAGCTCGTCACCGGGACGGTGGATTAGCAATCAGCCCCAGCATTTT. The variable domain in full, with the rest retrieved from reference TRBV7-3 and TRBJ1-5, is GAGVSQTPSNKVTEKGKYVELRCDPISGHTALYWYRQSLGQGPEFLIYFQGTGAADDSGLPNDRFFAVRPEGSVSTLKIQRTERGDSAVYLCASSSSPGRWISNQPQHFGDGTRLSIL.

This clonotype came up a few times. The chain employs TRBV6-1 and TRBJ2-5; TRBD1 might be the D (7 bases). The CDR3 has 15 residues. V lost 4 bases to trimming and J lost 5 bases, with 17 bases between them. Germline assignment: CDR1 MNHNS and CDR2 SASEGT. The CDR3 sequence: CASSALTGEVETQYF. DNA for the CDR3: TGTGCCAGCAGTGCCCTAACAGGGGAGGTGGAGACCCAGTACTTC.

The chain links TRBV6-1 to TRBJ1-6; TRBD1 matches at 9 bases. The germline gives CDR1 MNHNS, CDR2 SASEGT. This CDR3 is 14 amino acids long. V gave up 8 bases and J gave up 7 bases; unmatched junction bases: 6. CDR3 amino acids: CASGRDRENSPLHF. The CDR3 DNA follows: TGTGCCAGCGGAAGGGACAGGGAAAATTCACCCCTCCACTTT.

This clonotype was observed a handful of times. V is TRBV20-1 and J is TRBJ2-1; 11 bases match TRBD2. This CDR3 is built from 15 residues. The germline gives CDR1 DFQATT, CDR2 SNEGSKA (reference sequence). With V trimmed by 7 bases and J by 8 bases, 13 bases remained unmatched. The CDR3 loop is CSVAGELAGAYEQFF. The CDR3 bases are TGCAGTGTAGCTGGAGAACTAGCGGGAGCCTATGAGCAGTTCTTC.

This clonotype was picked up a small number of times. The chain recombines TRBV7-3 with TRBJ2-2; D gene uncertain. The CDR3 is made up of 14 amino acids. CDR1 is SGHTA, CDR2 FQGTGA, per germline. Trimming took off 6 bases at V and 0 bases at J, with 8 bases between the two ends. DNA for the CDR3: TGTGCCAGCAGAACGCGCGCGAACACCGGGGAGCTGTTTTTT. This sequence encodes CASRTRANTGELFF.

The V and J genes are TRBV29-1 and TRBJ2-5; D tentatively reads TRBD1 or TRBD2 (6 bases each). V lost 6 bases to trimming and J lost 5 bases, with 16 bases between them. This CDR3 comprises 13 residues. In germline, CDR1 is SQVTM, CDR2 ANQGSEA. In DNA form, the CDR3 reads TGCAGCGTGGCCCCCGGGGGCAAGGAGACCCAGTACTTC. It yields the protein CSVAPGGKETQYF.

This sequence joins TRBV11-1 and TRBJ1-1; D is unclear. This CDR3 contains 13 residues. V lost 4 bases and J lost 4, with 10 bases in between. Germline V CDR1 and CDR2: SGHAT, FQDESV (reference sequence). This chain's CDR3 is CASSYAVPTEAFF. Written as DNA, the CDR3 is TGTGCCAGCAGCTACGCAGTGCCCACTGAAGCTTTCTTT.

This clonotype was observed a handful of times. This chain uses TRBV5-4 with TRBJ2-1; tentative D call: TRBD2 (5 bases). V dropped 4 bases and J dropped 0 bases, with 14 bases sitting between them. This CDR3 has 16 residues. The V gene's germline CDR1 is SGHNT and CDR2 YYREEE (reference sequence). This chain's CDR3 is CASSRGLQNSYNEQFF. CDR3 sequence (DNA): TGTGCCAGCAGCCGCGGGCTACAAAACTCCTACAATGAGCAGTTCTTC.

V is TRBV3-1 and J is TRBJ2-3, with a tentative D call TRBD2 (7 bases). Germline lookup yields CDR1 LGHDT and CDR2 YNNKEL (reference sequence). CDR3 size: 14 residues. With 11 bases removed from V and 1 base from J, the gap between germline ends came to 16 bases. This CDR3 reads CASSGGWGTDTQYF. CDR3 in DNA: TGTGCCTCCTCGGGGGGCTGGGGCACAGATACGCAGTATTTT.

This sequence joins TRBV6-6 and TRBJ2-2; 8 bases are shared with TRBD1. Per germline, CDR1 MNHNY and CDR2 SVGAGI (reference sequence). The CDR3 is 15 amino acids. J was trimmed by 6 bases and V by 6 bases; bases with no gene match: 9. This CDR3 reads CASSSGTGFAGELFF. Written as DNA, the CDR3 is TGTGCCAGCAGCTCCGGGACAGGCTTCGCCGGGGAGCTGTTTTTT.

This clonotype occurred a few times. The V and J genes are TRBV3-1 and TRBJ2-7; D uncertain. The CDR3 totals 14 residues. V was clipped by 1 base and J by 0 bases, with 7 bases between them. Germline lookup yields CDR1 LGHDT and CDR2 YNNKEL (reference sequence). This chain's CDR3 is CASSQGLASYEQYF. DNA for the CDR3: TGTGCCAGCAGCCAAGGACTGGCCTCCTACGAGCAGTACTTC.

V is TRBV3-1 and J is TRBJ2-7; 10 nucleotides line up with TRBD1. V shed 3 bases and J 5 bases; nucleotides not matched to a gene: 7. CDR1 is LGHDT, CDR2 YNNKEL, per germline (reference sequence). The CDR3 is 15 residues long. CDR3: CASSHFSGTGDEQYF. CDR3 DNA sequence: TGTGCCAGCAGCCATTTTTCCGGGACAGGGGACGAGCAGTACTTC.

This clonotype occurred many times. The rearrangement joins TRBV5-1 to TRBJ2-3; 7 bases align to TRBD2. The CDR3 is 15 residues long. Trimming at V came to 0 bases and at J to 3 bases, leaving 4 bases not matched to a gene. Per germline, CDR1 SGHRS and CDR2 YFSETQ. CDR3 nucleotides: TGCGCCAGCAGCTTGGAAACAGCGGGAACAGATACGCAGTATTTT. Translation: CASSLETAGTDTQYF.

The V call is TRBV7-3, the J call TRBJ2-2; 7 positions agree with TRBD1. CDR1 is SGHTA and CDR2 is FQGTGA in the germline V gene. V gave up 2 bases and J gave up 2 bases; unmatched junction bases: 2. The CDR3 sequence is 15 residues long. This chain's CDR3 is CASSLGTVNTGELFF. CDR3 nucleotide sequence: TGTGCCAGCAGCTTAGGGACAGTCAACACCGGGGAGCTGTTTTTT.

This clonotype was counted between two and nine times. The chain combines TRBV29-1 with TRBJ2-7; D unclear. Per germline, CDR1 SQVTM and CDR2 ANQGSEA. V was clipped by 5 bases and J by 0 bases, with 11 bases between them. This CDR3 is built from 13 residues. The CDR3 reads CSVQTANSYEQYF. Written as DNA, the CDR3 is TGCAGCGTTCAAACAGCGAACTCCTACGAGCAGTACTTC.